This entry lists 25 T cell receptor beta chains sequenced from one sample in a study of radiation and T cells in renal cell carcinoma. The assay was immunoSEQ multiplex PCR, and TCRdb's table has in-frame clones only and misses some. The sample carries more than 15,000 clones, approximately 53% recorded once. Treatment described: treatment-naive control, cytoreductive nephrectomy. Sequencing used tumor tissue, obtained from a patient whose treatment was nephrectomy without radiotherapy. These receptors all come from a man between 50 and 59 years old with renal cell carcinoma.

The genes are TRBV5-4 and TRBJ2-1; D perhaps matches TRBD2 (6 bases). Trimming stripped 2 bases from V and 4 bases from J, with 10 bases between. CDR3 size: 14 residues. Germline V gene sequence: CDR1 SGHNT, CDR2 YYREEE (reference sequence). The CDR3: CASSFWRDYNEQFF. CDR3 DNA sequence: TGTGCCAGCAGCTTCTGGCGGGATTACAATGAGCAGTTCTTC. Full variable domain (remainder filled in from reference TRBV5-4 and TRBJ2-1): ETGVTQSPTHLIKTRGQQVTLRCSSQSGHNTVSWYQQALGQGPQFIFQYYREEENGRGNFPPRFSGLQFPNYSSELNVNALELDDSALYLCASSFWRDYNEQFFGPGTRLTVL.

The genes are TRBV18 and TRBJ2-7, with D perhaps given as TRBD1 or TRBD2 (5 bases each). This CDR3 has 13 amino acids. Germline V lookup: CDR1 KGHSH, CDR2 LQKENI. V was trimmed by 4 bases and J by 7 bases, leaving 14 bases between them. The CDR3 protein is CASSQLPEGEQYF. CDR3 coding DNA: TGTGCCAGCTCACAACTACCAGAGGGGGAGCAGTACTTC.

The table lists this clone with a count of one. The chain uses TRBV5-1 and TRBJ2-7, with 8 positions matching TRBD1. Germline trimming cut 4 bases from V and 2 bases from J; bases unmatched to any gene: 2. Per germline, CDR1 SGHRS and CDR2 YFSETQ. The CDR3 totals 13 residues. The CDR3 here is CASSRGQAYEQYF. For the CDR3, the DNA is TGCGCCAGCAGCAGGGGACAGGCCTACGAGCAGTACTTC.

The chain carries TRBV9 and TRBJ1-5; a weak D match, TRBD1 (5 bases). V gave up 1 base and J gave up 0 bases, with 8 bases separating them. Germline CDR1 reads SGDLS; CDR2 reads YYNGEE. The CDR3 runs 15 residues. The DNA for the CDR3 is TGTGCCAGCAGCGTAAGGGACGGTAGCAATCAGCCCCAGCATTTT. Amino acids: CASSVRDGSNQPQHF.

This rearrangement joins TRBV4-1 to TRBJ2-3; 12 bases map to TRBD2. The CDR3 runs to 17 residues. Germline V gives CDR1 MGHRA, CDR2 YSYEKL. Germline trimming cut 4 bases from V and 2 bases from J; bases unmatched to any gene: 7. The chain's CDR3 is CASSPPTSGSPTDTQYF. CDR3 DNA: TGCGCCAGCAGCCCACCGACTAGCGGGAGTCCCACAGATACGCAGTATTTT.

This clone has only a few counts. This rearrangement joins TRBV28 to TRBJ2-3; 14 nucleotides agree with TRBD2. V lost 4 bases to trimming and J lost 2 bases; unmatched junction nucleotides: 5. Germline lookup yields CDR1 MDHEN and CDR2 SYDVKM. This CDR3 comprises 17 residues. CDR3 amino acids: CASSSGLAGVFTDTQYF. CDR3 nucleotide sequence: TGTGCCAGCAGTTCGGGACTAGCGGGGGTTTTCACAGATACGCAGTATTTT.

This chain uses TRBV29-1 with TRBJ2-2; 7 nucleotides align to TRBD2. The length of the CDR3 is 16 residues. Looked up from germline, CDR1 is SQVTM and CDR2 is ANQGSEA. With V trimmed by 5 bases and J by 5 bases, 14 bases remained unmatched. Here the CDR3 reads CSVLGLSGISTGELFF. CDR3 DNA: TGCAGCGTTTTGGGACTATCCGGAATTTCTACCGGGGAGCTGTTTTTT.

The chain links TRBV6-1 to TRBJ1-2, with D possibly being TRBD1 (6 bases). Trimming shortened V by 0 bases and J by 5 bases, and 13 bases separated the two germline ends. Looked up from germline, CDR1 is MNHNS and CDR2 is SASEGT. This CDR3 has 15 residues. The CDR3 sequence is CASSEALYREYGYTF. In DNA, the CDR3 is TGTGCCAGCAGTGAAGCGCTGTACAGGGAGTATGGCTACACCTTC.

V usage is TRBV27 and J usage is TRBJ1-5; unclear D gene. The V end lost 4 bases, the J end lost 2 bases, and 6 bases lay between the germline ends. Germline V gene lookup returns CDR1 MNHEY and CDR2 SMNVEV (reference sequence). CDR3 length: 13 amino acids. As DNA, the CDR3 is TGTGCCAGCAGTTACGTGGGCAATCAGCCCCAGCATTTT. This encodes CASSYVGNQPQHF.

The chain joins TRBV5-1 to TRBJ2-2, with 11 bases fitting TRBD1. From germline, CDR1 is SGHRS and CDR2 YFSETQ. Germline trimming cut 3 bases from V and 7 bases from J; bases unmatched to any gene: 11. This CDR3 is 17 amino acids long. The CDR3 here is CASSSDRGPSGVGELFF. Here the CDR3 DNA reads TGCGCCAGCAGCTCGGACAGGGGGCCCTCAGGGGTCGGGGAGCTGTTTTTT.

This clone was detected only a few times. The genes are TRBV2 and TRBJ1-2; D perhaps matches TRBD1 (6 bases). CDR1 and CDR2 from the germline V gene are SNHLY and FYNNEI. The V end was cut by 1 base, the J end by 4 bases, with 13 bases between. The CDR3 is made up of 15 amino acids. CDR3 coding DNA: TGTGCCAGCAGTGAAGAAGGCCAGGGGACCTATGGCTACACCTTC. This codes for CASSEEGQGTYGYTF.

This clone was detected a few times. This chain uses TRBV2 with TRBJ2-5, with 10 bases matching TRBD1. The germline V gene has CDR1 SNHLY and CDR2 FYNNEI. The CDR3 is 15 amino acids. Trimming at V came to 8 bases and at J to 0 bases, leaving 6 bases not matched to a gene. CDR3 sequence (DNA): TGTGCCAGCCTAAGGGACAGGGGAGACCAAGAGACCCAGTACTTC. This gives the protein CASLRDRGDQETQYF.

The chain recombines TRBV5-5 with TRBJ1-4, with D tentatively TRBD1 (6 bases). V was cut by 6 bases and J by 5 bases, with 20 bases left in between. CDR1 and CDR2 from the germline V gene are SGHKS and YYEKEE (reference sequence). The CDR3 consists of 16 residues. DNA of the CDR3: TGTGCCAGCACCCCGACCCCGGGACACACAAATGAAAAACTGTTTTTT. Amino acid sequence: CASTPTPGHTNEKLFF.

The chain links TRBV5-6 to TRBJ2-1, with D maybe TRBD1 (6 bases). With 5 bases removed from V and 9 bases from J, the gap between germline ends came to 21 bases. Germline V gene data show CDR1 as SGHDT and CDR2 as YYEEEE. The CDR3 runs 15 residues. This CDR3 is CASRPTGIEGSEQFF. Here the CDR3 DNA reads TGTGCCAGCAGGCCTACAGGGATCGAGGGGAGTGAGCAGTTCTTC.

This clone was detected only a few times. The chain combines TRBV28 with TRBJ1-1; the D is unclear. The V gene's germline CDR1 is MDHEN and CDR2 SYDVKM. V gave up 3 bases and J gave up 6 bases, with 5 bases separating them. The CDR3 consists of 11 residues. The CDR3 DNA reads TGTGCCAGCAGTTTCAGTGCTGAAGCTTTCTTT. Amino acid sequence: CASSFSAEAFF.

The rearrangement links TRBV30 to TRBJ1-2, with 9 bases fitting TRBD1. J lost 4 bases, V lost 0 bases, and 9 bases had no gene match. Germline V gives CDR1 GTSNPN, CDR2 SVGIG (reference sequence). This CDR3 is 16 amino acids long. The CDR3 protein is CAWSVNPTGGIYGYTF. The DNA for the CDR3 is TGTGCCTGGAGTGTAAACCCGACAGGGGGAATCTATGGCTACACCTTC.

The sample holds many counts of this clone. V usage is TRBV18 and J usage is TRBJ2-1; the D is unclear. Trimming shortened V by 2 bases and J by 5 bases, and 4 bases separated the two germline ends. The germline V gene encodes CDR1 KGHSH and CDR2 LQKENI. This CDR3 region has 12 residues. CDR3 protein: CASSPVDNEQFF. The CDR3 region has the DNA TGTGCCAGCTCACCAGTCGACAATGAGCAGTTCTTC.

The J gene is TRBJ2-7, the V gene TRBV5-7; tentatively, D is TRBD1 (5 bases). TRBV5-7 is classed as an ORF, of uncertain function. Trimming removed 3 bases from V and 2 bases from J, with 12 bases in between. The CDR3 spans 14 residues. CDR3 nucleotide sequence: TGTGCCAGCAGCTGGGCGGACAAAGCCTACGAGCAGTACTTC. This sequence encodes CASSWADKAYEQYF.

This clone was seen more than once but under ten times. V is TRBV19 and J is TRBJ1-2; D not resolved. V was trimmed by 5 bases and J by 4 bases, leaving 20 bases between them. The germline CDR1 and CDR2 sequences are LNHDA and SQIVND (reference sequence). CDR3 size: 16 residues. The CDR3 sequence: CASSLRPHSTIYGYTF. CDR3 DNA sequence: TGTGCCAGTAGTCTCAGGCCGCACTCCACCATCTATGGCTACACCTTC.

This clone occurred a few times. The gene calls are TRBV9 and TRBJ2-7, with a tentative D call TRBD2 (5 bases). V lost 0 bases to trimming and J lost 1 base, with 14 bases between them. The germline V gene has CDR1 SGDLS and CDR2 YYNGEE. This CDR3 has 16 amino acids. The CDR3 spells CASSVDWLSGSYEQYF. CDR3 DNA: TGTGCCAGCAGCGTAGATTGGTTGAGCGGATCCTACGAGCAGTACTTC. Supplemented by reference TRBV9 and TRBJ2-7, the full variable domain reads DSGVTQTPKHLITATGQRVTLRCSPRSGDLSVYWYQQSLDQGLQFLIQYYNGEERAKGNILERFSAQQFPDLHSELNLSSLELGDSALYFCASSVDWLSGSYEQYFGPGTRLTVT.

The chain's CDR3 is CSVEWGGARYNEQFF. In nucleotides, the CDR3 is TGCAGCGTTGAATGGGGGGGGGCCCGATACAATGAGCAGTTCTTC. The rearrangement uses TRBV29-1 and TRBJ2-1, with D possibly TRBD2 on 7 matching bases. This CDR3 comprises 15 residues. V was clipped by 2 bases and J by 4 bases, with 15 bases between them. Germline V gene data show CDR1 as SQVTM and CDR2 as ANQGSEA.

The chain couples TRBV7-3 to TRBJ1-2, with a possible D match to TRBD1 (6 bases). This CDR3 is 14 amino acids long. V shed 1 base and J shed 6 bases, with 12 bases lying between them. Germline CDR1 and CDR2: SGHTA and FQGTGA. The CDR3 loop is CASSLRPEGDGYTF. CDR3 nucleotide sequence: TGTGCCAGCAGCTTAAGGCCGGAGGGGGATGGCTACACCTTC. The full variable domain, completed using reference TRBV7-3 and TRBJ1-2, is GAGVSQTPSNKVTEKGKYVELRCDPISGHTALYWYRQSLGQGPEFLIYFQGTGAADDSGLPNDRFFAVRPEGSVSTLKIQRTERGDSAVYLCASSLRPEGDGYTFGSGTRLTVV.

The chain has TRBV9 and TRBJ2-1, with D perhaps matching TRBD2 (6 bases). CDR1 and CDR2 from the germline V gene are SGDLS and YYNGEE. The CDR3 totals 15 residues. Trimming left V 4 bases short and J 1 base short, with 12 bases between. In DNA form, the CDR3 reads TGTGCCAGCAGCAAACGGGAGAAATCCTACAATGAGCAGTTCTTC. It codes for CASSKREKSYNEQFF. The whole variable domain, remainder taken from reference TRBV9 and TRBJ2-1, is DSGVTQTPKHLITATGQRVTLRCSPRSGDLSVYWYQQSLDQGLQFLIQYYNGEERAKGNILERFSAQQFPDLHSELNLSSLELGDSALYFCASSKREKSYNEQFFGPGTRLTVL.

V usage is TRBV6-5 and J usage is TRBJ1-2, with D possibly being TRBD1 (5 bases). Between the trimmed V and J ends, which lost 5 bases and 8 bases, there was a span of 18 bases. The CDR3 contains 14 residues. Germline V gene lookup returns CDR1 MNHEY and CDR2 SVGAGI. The CDR3 spells CASSGGVLDPGYTF. Written as DNA, the CDR3 is TGTGCCAGCAGTGGAGGGGTCCTCGATCCCGGCTACACCTTC.

This clone appeared a single time. This chain uses TRBV18 with TRBJ1-5; no clear D. The V end was cut by 8 bases, the J end by 7 bases, with 12 bases between. The CDR3 spans 12 residues. Germline lookup yields CDR1 KGHSH and CDR2 LQKENI. The CDR3 DNA sequence: TGTGCCAGCGCAAACCCCCAGCAGCCCCAGCATTTT. Translating gives CASANPQQPQHF.